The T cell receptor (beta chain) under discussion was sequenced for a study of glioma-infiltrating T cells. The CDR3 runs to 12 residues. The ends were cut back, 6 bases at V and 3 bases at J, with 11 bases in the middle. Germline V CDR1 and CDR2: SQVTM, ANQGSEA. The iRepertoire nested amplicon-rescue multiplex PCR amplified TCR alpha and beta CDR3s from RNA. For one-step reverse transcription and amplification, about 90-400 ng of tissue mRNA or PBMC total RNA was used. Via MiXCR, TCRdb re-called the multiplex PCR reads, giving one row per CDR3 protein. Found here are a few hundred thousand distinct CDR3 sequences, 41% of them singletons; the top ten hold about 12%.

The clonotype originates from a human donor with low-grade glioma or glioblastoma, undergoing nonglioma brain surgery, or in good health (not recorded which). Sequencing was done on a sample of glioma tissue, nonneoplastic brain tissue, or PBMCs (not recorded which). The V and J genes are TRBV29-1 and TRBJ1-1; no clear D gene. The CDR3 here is CSVSGIYTEAFF. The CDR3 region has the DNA TGCAGCGTCAGTGGTATTTACACTGAAGCTTTCTTT.